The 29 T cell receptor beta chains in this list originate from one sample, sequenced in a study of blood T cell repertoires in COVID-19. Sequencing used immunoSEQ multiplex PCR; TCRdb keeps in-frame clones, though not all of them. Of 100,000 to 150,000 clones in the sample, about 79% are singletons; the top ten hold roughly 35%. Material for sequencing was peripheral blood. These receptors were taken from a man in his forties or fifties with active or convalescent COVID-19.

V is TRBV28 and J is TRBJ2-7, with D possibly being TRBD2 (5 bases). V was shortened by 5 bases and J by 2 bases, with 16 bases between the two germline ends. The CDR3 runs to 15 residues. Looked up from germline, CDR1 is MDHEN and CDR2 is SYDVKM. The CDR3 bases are TGTGCCAGCAGTATCCCCCGGGGTCCCACCTACGAGCAGTACTTC. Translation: CASSIPRGPTYEQYF.

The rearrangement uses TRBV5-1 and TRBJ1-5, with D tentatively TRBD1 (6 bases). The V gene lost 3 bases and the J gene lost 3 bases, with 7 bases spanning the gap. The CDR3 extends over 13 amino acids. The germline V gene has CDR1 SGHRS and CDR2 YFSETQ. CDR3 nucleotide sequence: TGCGCCAGCAGCTGGGGACACAATCAGCCCCAGCATTTT. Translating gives CASSWGHNQPQHF.

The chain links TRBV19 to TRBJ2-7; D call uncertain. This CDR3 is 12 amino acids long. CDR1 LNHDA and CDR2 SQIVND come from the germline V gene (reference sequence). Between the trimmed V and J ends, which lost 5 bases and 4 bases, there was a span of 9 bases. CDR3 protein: CASSSIAYEQYF. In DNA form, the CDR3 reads TGTGCCAGTAGTTCAATAGCATACGAGCAGTACTTC.

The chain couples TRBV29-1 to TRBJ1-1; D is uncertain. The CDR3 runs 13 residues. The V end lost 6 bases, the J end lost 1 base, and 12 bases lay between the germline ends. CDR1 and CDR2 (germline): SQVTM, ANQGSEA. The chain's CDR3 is CSVEVTPNTEAFF. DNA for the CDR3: TGCAGCGTAGAGGTCACCCCGAACACTGAAGCTTTCTTT.

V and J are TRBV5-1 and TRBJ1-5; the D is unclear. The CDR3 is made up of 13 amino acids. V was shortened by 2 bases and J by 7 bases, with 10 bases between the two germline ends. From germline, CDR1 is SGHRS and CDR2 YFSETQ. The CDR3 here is CASSFSGSQPQHF. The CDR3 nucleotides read TGCGCCAGCAGCTTCAGCGGTAGCCAGCCCCAGCATTTT.

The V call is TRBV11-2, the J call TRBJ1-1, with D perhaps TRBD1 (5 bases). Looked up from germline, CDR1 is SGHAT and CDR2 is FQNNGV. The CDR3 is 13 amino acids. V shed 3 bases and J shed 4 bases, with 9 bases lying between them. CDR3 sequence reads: CASSFQGGTEAFF. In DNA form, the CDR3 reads TGTGCCAGCAGCTTTCAGGGCGGCACTGAAGCTTTCTTT.

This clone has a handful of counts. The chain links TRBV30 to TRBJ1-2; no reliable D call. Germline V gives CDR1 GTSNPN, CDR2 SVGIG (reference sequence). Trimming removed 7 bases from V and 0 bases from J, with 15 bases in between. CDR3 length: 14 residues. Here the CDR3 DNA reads TGTGCCTATATCCCTTTTACAGCTAACTATGGCTACACCTTC. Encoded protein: CAYIPFTANYGYTF.

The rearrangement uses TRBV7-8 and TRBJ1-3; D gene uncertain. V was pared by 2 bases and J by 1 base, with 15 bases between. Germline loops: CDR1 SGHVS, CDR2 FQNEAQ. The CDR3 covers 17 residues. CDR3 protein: CASSLFGSSSSGNTIYF. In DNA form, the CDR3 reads TGTGCCAGCAGCTTATTTGGCAGTTCTTCATCTGGAAACACCATATATTTT. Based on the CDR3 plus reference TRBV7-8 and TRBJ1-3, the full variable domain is GAGVSQSPRYKVAKRGQDVALRCDPISGHVSLFWYQQALGQGPEFLTYFQNEAQLDKSGLPSDRFFAERPEGSVSTLKIQRTQQEDSAVYLCASSLFGSSSSGNTIYFGEGSWLTVV.

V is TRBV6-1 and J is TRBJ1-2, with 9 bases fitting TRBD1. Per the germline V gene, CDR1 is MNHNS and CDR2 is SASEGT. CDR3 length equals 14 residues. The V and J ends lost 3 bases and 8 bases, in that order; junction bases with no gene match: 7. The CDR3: CASSEDRGGRGYTF. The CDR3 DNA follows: TGTGCCAGCAGTGAGGACAGGGGTGGTCGGGGCTACACCTTC.

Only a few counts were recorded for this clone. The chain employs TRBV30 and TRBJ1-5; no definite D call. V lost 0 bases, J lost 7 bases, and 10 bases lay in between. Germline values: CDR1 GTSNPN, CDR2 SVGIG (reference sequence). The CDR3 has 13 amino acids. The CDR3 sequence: CAWSVALEQPQHF. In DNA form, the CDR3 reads TGTGCCTGGAGTGTTGCGTTAGAACAGCCCCAGCATTTT.

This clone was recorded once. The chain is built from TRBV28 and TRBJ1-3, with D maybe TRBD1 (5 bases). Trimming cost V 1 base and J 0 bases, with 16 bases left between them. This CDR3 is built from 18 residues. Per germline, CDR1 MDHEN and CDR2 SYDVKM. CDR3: CASSLSQGGPFSGNTIYF. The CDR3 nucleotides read TGTGCCAGCAGTTTATCCCAGGGAGGCCCCTTCTCTGGAAACACCATATATTTT.

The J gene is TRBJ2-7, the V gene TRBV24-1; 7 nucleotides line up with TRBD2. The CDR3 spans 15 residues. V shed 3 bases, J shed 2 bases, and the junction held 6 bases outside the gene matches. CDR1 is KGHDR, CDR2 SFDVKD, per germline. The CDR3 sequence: CATSDAGVSAYEQYF. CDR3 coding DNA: TGTGCCACCAGTGATGCGGGGGTCTCAGCCTACGAGCAGTACTTC.

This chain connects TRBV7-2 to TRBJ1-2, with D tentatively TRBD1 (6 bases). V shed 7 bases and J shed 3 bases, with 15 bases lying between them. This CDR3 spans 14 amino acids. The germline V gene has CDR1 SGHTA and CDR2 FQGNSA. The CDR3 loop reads CASKSEQGDYGYTF. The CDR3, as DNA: TGTGCCAGCAAGTCCGAACAGGGAGACTATGGCTACACCTTC.

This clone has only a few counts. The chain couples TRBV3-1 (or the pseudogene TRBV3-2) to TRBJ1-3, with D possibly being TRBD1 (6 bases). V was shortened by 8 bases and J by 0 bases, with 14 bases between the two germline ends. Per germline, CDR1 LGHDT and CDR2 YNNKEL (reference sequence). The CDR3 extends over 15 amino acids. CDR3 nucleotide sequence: TGTGCCAGCGCATCACAGGGAAGCTCTGGAAACACCATATATTTT. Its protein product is CASASQGSSGNTIYF.

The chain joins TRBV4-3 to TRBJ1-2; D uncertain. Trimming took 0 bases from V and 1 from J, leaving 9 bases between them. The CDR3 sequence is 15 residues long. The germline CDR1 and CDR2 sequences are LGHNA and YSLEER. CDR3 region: CASSQDHENNYGYTF. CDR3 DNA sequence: TGCGCCAGCAGCCAAGATCACGAGAATAACTATGGCTACACCTTC.

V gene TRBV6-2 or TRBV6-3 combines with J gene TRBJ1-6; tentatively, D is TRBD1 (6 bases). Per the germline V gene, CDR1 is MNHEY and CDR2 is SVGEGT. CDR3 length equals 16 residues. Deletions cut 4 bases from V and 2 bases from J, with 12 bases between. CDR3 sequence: CASSFLQGAYNSPLHF. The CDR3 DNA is TGTGCCAGCAGTTTCTTACAGGGCGCCTATAATTCACCCCTCCACTTT.

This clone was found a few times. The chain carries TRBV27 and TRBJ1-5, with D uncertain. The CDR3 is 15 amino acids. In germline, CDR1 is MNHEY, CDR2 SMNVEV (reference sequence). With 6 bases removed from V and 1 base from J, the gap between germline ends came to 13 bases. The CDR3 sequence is CASSPRGGSNQPQHF. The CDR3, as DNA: TGTGCCAGCAGCCCCCGGGGTGGGAGCAATCAGCCCCAGCATTTT.

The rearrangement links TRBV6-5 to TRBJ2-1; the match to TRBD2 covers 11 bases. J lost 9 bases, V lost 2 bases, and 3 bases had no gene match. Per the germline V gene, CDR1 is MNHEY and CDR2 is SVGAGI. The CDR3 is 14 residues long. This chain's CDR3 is CASSYSGTSGEQFF. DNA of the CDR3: TGTGCCAGCAGTTACAGCGGGACTAGCGGTGAGCAGTTCTTC.

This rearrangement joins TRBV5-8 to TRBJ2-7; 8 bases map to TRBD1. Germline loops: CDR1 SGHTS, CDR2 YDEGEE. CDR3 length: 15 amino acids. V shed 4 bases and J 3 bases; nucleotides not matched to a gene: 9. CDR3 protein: CASSHSGTGSYEQYF. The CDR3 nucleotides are TGTGCCAGCAGCCACTCCGGGACAGGAAGCTACGAGCAGTACTTC.

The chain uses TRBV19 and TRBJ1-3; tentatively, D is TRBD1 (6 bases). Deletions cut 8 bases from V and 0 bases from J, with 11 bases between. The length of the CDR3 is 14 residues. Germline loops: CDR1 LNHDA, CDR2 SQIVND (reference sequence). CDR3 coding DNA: TGTGCCAGTTCGGGGGGCGCCTCTGGAAACACCATATATTTT. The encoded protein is CASSGGASGNTIYF.

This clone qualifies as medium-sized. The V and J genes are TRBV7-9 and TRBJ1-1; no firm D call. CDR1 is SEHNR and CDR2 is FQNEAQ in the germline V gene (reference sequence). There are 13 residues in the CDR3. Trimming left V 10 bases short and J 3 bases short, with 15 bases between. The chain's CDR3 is CATTWGVDTEAFF. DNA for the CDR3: TGTGCCACCACCTGGGGAGTTGACACTGAAGCTTTCTTT.

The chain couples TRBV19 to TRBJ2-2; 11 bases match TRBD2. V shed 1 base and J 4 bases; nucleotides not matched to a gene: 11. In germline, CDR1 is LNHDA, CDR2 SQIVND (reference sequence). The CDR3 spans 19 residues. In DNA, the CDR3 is TGTGCCAGTAGTATAGGGCTAGCGGGGGGCCGGGTAAGCACCGGGGAGCTGTTTTTT. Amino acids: CASSIGLAGGRVSTGELFF.

The CDR3, as DNA: TGTGCCAGCAGCCCACCTCCGGGGGGATCACCCCTCCACTTT. This translates into CASSPPPGGSPLHF. The rearrangement uses TRBV7-9 and TRBJ1-6, with D tentatively TRBD1 (5 bases). Germline V CDR1 and CDR2: SEHNR, FQNEAQ (reference sequence). Trimming shortened V by 5 bases and J by 10 bases, and 15 bases separated the two germline ends. CDR3 length: 14 residues.

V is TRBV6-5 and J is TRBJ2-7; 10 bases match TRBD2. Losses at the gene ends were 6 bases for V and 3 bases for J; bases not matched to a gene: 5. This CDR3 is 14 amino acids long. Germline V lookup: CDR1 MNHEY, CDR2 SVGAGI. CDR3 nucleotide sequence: TGTGCCAGCAGCATAGCGGGGGGACTCTACGAGCAGTACTTC. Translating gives CASSIAGGLYEQYF.

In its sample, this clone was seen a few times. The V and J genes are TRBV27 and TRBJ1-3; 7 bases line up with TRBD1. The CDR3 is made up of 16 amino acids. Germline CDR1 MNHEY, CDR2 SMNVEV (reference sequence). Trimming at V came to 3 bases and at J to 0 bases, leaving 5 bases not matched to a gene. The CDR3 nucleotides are TGTGCCAGCAGTTTTTCGGCAGGGGGCTCTGGAAACACCATATATTTT. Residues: CASSFSAGGSGNTIYF.

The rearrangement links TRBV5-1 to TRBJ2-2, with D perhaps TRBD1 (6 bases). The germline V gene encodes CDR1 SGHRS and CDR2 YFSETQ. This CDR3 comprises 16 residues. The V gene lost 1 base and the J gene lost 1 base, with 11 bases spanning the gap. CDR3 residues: CASSLTGYGNTGELFF. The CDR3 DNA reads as TGCGCCAGCAGCTTGACAGGGTACGGGAACACCGGGGAGCTGTTTTTT.

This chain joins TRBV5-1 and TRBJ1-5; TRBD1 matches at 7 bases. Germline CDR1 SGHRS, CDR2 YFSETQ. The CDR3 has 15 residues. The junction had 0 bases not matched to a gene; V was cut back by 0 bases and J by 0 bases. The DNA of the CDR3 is TGCGCCAGCAGCTTGGGGGACAGTAGCAATCAGCCCCAGCATTTT. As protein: CASSLGDSSNQPQHF. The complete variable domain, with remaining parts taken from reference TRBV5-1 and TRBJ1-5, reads KAGVTQTPRYLIKTRGQQVTLSCSPISGHRSVSWYQQTPGQGLQFLFEYFSETQRNKGNFPGRFSGRQFSNSRSEMNVSTLELGDSALYLCASSLGDSSNQPQHFGDGTRLSIL.

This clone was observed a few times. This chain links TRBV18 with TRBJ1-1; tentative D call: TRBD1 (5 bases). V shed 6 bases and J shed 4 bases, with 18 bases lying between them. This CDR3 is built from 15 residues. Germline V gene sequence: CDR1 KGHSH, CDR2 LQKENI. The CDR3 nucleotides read TGTGCCAGCTCCCAAGGACCCGGTCAGGGCACTGAAGCTTTCTTT. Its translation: CASSQGPGQGTEAFF.

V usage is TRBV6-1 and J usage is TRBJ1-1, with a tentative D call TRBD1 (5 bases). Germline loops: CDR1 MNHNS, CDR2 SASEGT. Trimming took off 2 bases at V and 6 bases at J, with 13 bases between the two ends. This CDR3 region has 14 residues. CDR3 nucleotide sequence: TGTGCCAGCAGTGAAAGACAGATCGAGGCTGAAGCTTTCTTT. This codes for CASSERQIEAEAFF.